Below, 28 T cell receptor beta chains from the same sample are listed, as sequenced in a study of CD8 T cells in ankylosing spondylitis. TCRdb passed the 5' RACE reads through MiXCR, listing each CDR3 protein once. The profile shows roughly 130,000 distinct CDR3 sequences, 6% to 8.5% of them singletons. The sample comprised blood, either unsorted or a sorted T cell fraction (not recorded which). The receptors stem from a male donor with ankylosing spondylitis or in good health (not recorded which).

This clonotype was seen ten or more times. The chain combines TRBV12-3 or TRBV12-4 with TRBJ1-5, with D hard to call. There are 17 residues in the CDR3. The V gene lost 3 bases and the J gene lost 1 base, with 16 bases spanning the gap. In DNA form, the CDR3 reads TGTGCCAGCAGTTTGAGTCCTTGGGGATCCAGCAATCAGCCCCAGCATTTT. Translation gives CASSLSPWGSSNQPQHF.

The rearrangement links TRBV10-3 to TRBJ1-6, with D maybe TRBD1 (5 bases). Germline V CDR1 and CDR2: ENHRY, SYGVKD. The V end lost 10 bases, the J end lost 5 bases, and 12 bases lay between the germline ends. This CDR3 region has 13 residues. The CDR3 sequence: CATTGPNNSPLHF. CDR3 bases: TGTGCCACCACGGGGCCTAATAATTCACCCCTCCACTTT.

This clonotype was detected ten times or more. The rearrangement uses TRBV5-1 and TRBJ2-2; TRBD1 is a possible D gene (6 bases). V was clipped by 4 bases and J by 4 bases, with 14 bases between them. The germline gives CDR1 SGHRS, CDR2 YFSETQ. CDR3 length: 15 residues. The CDR3 nucleotides are TGCGCCAGCAGCGCTACAGGGTTGGCCACCGGGGAGCTGTTTTTT. Translating it yields CASSATGLATGELFF.

This clonotype was seen many times. The chain couples TRBV6-5 to TRBJ2-7; 7 bases map to TRBD2. The trim removed 0 bases at V and 5 bases at J, leaving 13 bases unmatched. This CDR3 contains 17 residues. Germline lookup yields CDR1 MNHEY and CDR2 SVGAGI. Written as DNA, the CDR3 is TGTGCCAGCAGTTACTCGACCGGGGTAGCGGGCCTGGACGAGCAGTACTTC. It is translated as CASSYSTGVAGLDEQYF.

This clonotype was seen repeatedly, ten times or more. CDR3 nucleotide sequence: TGTGCCAGCAGCCCCAGGACCTTCCAAGAGACCCAGTACTTC. This codes for CASSPRTFQETQYF. V usage is TRBV11-2 and J usage is TRBJ2-5; no reliable D call. Germline lookup yields CDR1 SGHAT and CDR2 FQNNGV. Deletions cut 5 bases from V and 1 base from J, with 11 bases between. CDR3 length: 14 amino acids.

This clonotype was counted many times. The CDR3 coding sequence is TGTGCCAGCGGGGGACCACCGAACACCGGGGAGCTGTTTTTT. Residues: CASGGPPNTGELFF. V is TRBV9 and J is TRBJ2-2, with D perhaps being TRBD1 or TRBD2 (5 bases each). V lost 7 bases and J 0 bases, leaving 10 bases between the germline ends. CDR1 is SGDLS and CDR2 is YYNGEE in the germline V gene. The CDR3 is 14 residues long.

This clonotype has only a few counts. A much larger clone differs by one base, so this may be a read error. The chain has TRBV28 and TRBJ1-2, with D unresolved. V dropped 6 bases and J dropped 7 bases, with 15 bases sitting between them. The CDR3 has 13 residues. Germline CDR1 and CDR2: MDHEN and SYDVKM. DNA of the CDR3: TGTGCCAGCAGCGTAACAGCCTACTGTGGCTACACCTTC. Translation gives CASSVTAYCGYTF.

The chain is built from TRBV20-1 and TRBJ2-6, with D perhaps TRBD1 or TRBD2 (5 bases each). V lost 2 bases, J lost 2 bases, and 16 bases lay in between. CDR1 and CDR2 (germline): DFQATT, SNEGSKA (reference sequence). The CDR3 sequence is 17 residues long. The CDR3 nucleotides are TGCAGTGCTAGACGAGGGCAGGGTATGACTGGGGCCAACGTCCTGACTTTC. This translates into CSARRGQGMTGANVLTF.

Ten or more counts support this clonotype. J is TRBJ2-5 and V is TRBV20-1; 11 nucleotides match TRBD2. The CDR3 is 14 amino acids. The trim removed 6 bases at V and 5 bases at J, leaving 8 bases unmatched. CDR1 is DFQATT and CDR2 is SNEGSKA in the germline V gene (reference sequence). The CDR3 DNA is TGCAGTGCGCCTACTAGCGGGGGTCGGGAGACCCAGTACTTC. Its translation is CSAPTSGGRETQYF.

This clonotype was detected ten times or more. V is TRBV7-2 and J is TRBJ2-1; 7 nucleotides line up with TRBD1. The CDR3 contains 14 residues. The V and J ends lost 4 bases and 5 bases, in that order; junction bases with no gene match: 5. CDR1 and CDR2 from the germline V gene are SGHTA and FQGNSA. For the CDR3, the DNA is TGTGCCAGCAGCTCGTCGGGACAGCACAATGAGCAGTTCTTC. Translating it yields CASSSSGQHNEQFF.

In this sample, this clonotype turned up many times. CDR3 region: CASTQQETQYF. CDR3 coding DNA: TGTGCCAGCACCCAGCAAGAGACCCAGTACTTC. The chain uses TRBV3-1 and TRBJ2-5; no firm D call. Germline V gene lookup returns CDR1 LGHDT and CDR2 YNNKEL (reference sequence). The CDR3 totals 11 residues. Trimming removed 7 bases from V and 2 bases from J, with 5 bases in between.

This clonotype has more than one count but fewer than ten. This rearrangement joins TRBV5-1 to TRBJ2-1, with D possibly TRBD2 on 5 matching bases. The CDR3 contains 14 residues. Germline-derived CDR1 and CDR2 are SGHRS and YFSETQ. Trimming cost V 4 bases and J 2 bases, with 10 bases left between them. Here the CDR3 DNA reads TGCGCCAGCAGCCCTAGCCCGACCTACAATGAGCAGTTCTTC. Residues: CASSPSPTYNEQFF.

There are many counts of this clonotype. J is TRBJ2-5 and V is TRBV18; D not certain. Germline loops: CDR1 KGHSH, CDR2 LQKENI. CDR3 size: 13 residues. V lost 0 bases and J lost 4, with 6 bases in between. The CDR3 nucleotides read TGTGCCAGCTCACCACCAATTACAGAGACCCAGTACTTC. This codes for CASSPPITETQYF. The full variable domain, completed using reference TRBV18 and TRBJ2-5, is NAGVMQNPRHLVRRRGQEARLRCSPMKGHSHVYWYRQLPEEGLKFMVYLQKENIIDESGMPKERFSAEFPKEGPSILRIQQVVRGDSAAYFCASSPPITETQYFGPGTRLLVL.

This clonotype occurred many times. V usage is TRBV5-1 and J usage is TRBJ2-1; TRBD2 aligns across 8 bases. Germline V CDR1 and CDR2: SGHRS, YFSETQ. V shed 4 bases, J shed 6 bases, and the junction held 3 bases outside the gene matches. This CDR3 is 13 amino acids long. The CDR3 bases are TGCGCCAGCAGCACCAGCGGGGGCAATGAGCAGTTCTTC. Translated, it gives CASSTSGGNEQFF.

Ten or more counts support this clonotype. The chain recombines TRBV7-8 with TRBJ1-3; TRBD1 aligns across 8 bases. Trimming cost V 5 bases and J 4 bases; bases outside gene matches: 7. The CDR3 spans 15 residues. The germline V gene has CDR1 SGHVS and CDR2 FQNEAQ. CDR3: CASSPGTGGGNTIYF. CDR3 nucleotide sequence: TGTGCCAGCAGCCCCGGGACAGGAGGAGGAAACACCATATATTTT.

This clonotype was picked up many times. CDR3: CASSLAPHLSSYEQYF. CDR3 sequence (DNA): TGTGCCAGCAGCTTGGCCCCCCACCTGAGCTCCTACGAGCAGTACTTC. The rearrangement uses TRBV5-6 and TRBJ2-7; no definite D call. Germline V gives CDR1 SGHDT, CDR2 YYEEEE. V was pared by 0 bases and J by 0 bases, with 13 bases between. The CDR3 contains 16 residues.

This clonotype was counted at least ten times. The chain couples TRBV12-3 or TRBV12-4 to TRBJ2-7; D call uncertain. Deletions cut 3 bases from V and 2 bases from J, with 8 bases between. The CDR3 is 13 amino acids. CDR3 DNA: TGTGCCAGCAGTTTTGGGCAGGCCTACGAGCAGTACTTC. It specifies CASSFGQAYEQYF.

A few counts support this clonotype. The genes are TRBV12-3 or TRBV12-4 and TRBJ1-1; D is unclear. V gave up 5 bases and J gave up 11 bases, with 21 bases separating them. This CDR3 comprises 14 residues. The DNA for the CDR3 is TGTGCCAGCAGTCTAACCGGGCCCCAAACGGATGCTTTCTTT. It translates to CASSLTGPQTDAFF.

In its sample, this clonotype was seen many times. In nucleotides, the CDR3 is TGCAGTGCTAGAGGCGCGGACCTGGATCACAATGAGCAGTTCTTC. It is translated as CSARGADLDHNEQFF. The rearrangement links TRBV20-1 to TRBJ2-1; D is undetermined. Germline V CDR1 and CDR2: DFQATT, SNEGSKA (reference sequence). CDR3 length: 15 amino acids. V lost 1 base, J lost 5 bases, and 15 bases lay in between.

Within the sample, this clonotype is medium-sized. This rearrangement joins TRBV29-1 to TRBJ2-6; D is unresolved. With 5 bases removed from V and 0 bases from J, the gap between germline ends came to 8 bases. Germline values: CDR1 SQVTM, CDR2 ANQGSEA. This CDR3 is built from 14 residues. Here the CDR3 reads CSVTPGSGANVLTF. CDR3 nucleotide sequence: TGCAGCGTTACTCCGGGCTCTGGGGCCAACGTCCTGACTTTC.

This clonotype was found many times. The rearrangement joins TRBV3-1 to TRBJ2-5; D is unclear. The length of the CDR3 is 15 residues. Trimming pared 4 bases from V and 5 bases from J, leaving 17 bases between. Germline V gene sequence: CDR1 LGHDT, CDR2 YNNKEL (reference sequence). CDR3: CASSLDITPAETQYF. CDR3 nucleotide sequence: TGTGCCAGCAGCCTAGATATCACTCCCGCGGAGACCCAGTACTTC.

This clonotype was detected many times. The chain links TRBV4-3 to TRBJ2-3, with D possibly being TRBD1 (6 bases). CDR1 LGHNA and CDR2 YSLEER come from the germline V gene. Trimming left V 2 bases short and J 2 bases short, with 11 bases between. This CDR3 comprises 15 residues. CDR3 region: CASSQSGQYTDTQYF. In DNA form, the CDR3 reads TGCGCCAGCAGCCAATCGGGACAATACACAGATACGCAGTATTTT.

This clonotype came up many times. V gene TRBV20-1 combines with J gene TRBJ1-5; unclear D gene. This CDR3 is 14 amino acids long. Germline CDR1 and CDR2: DFQATT and SNEGSKA (reference sequence). The ends were cut back, 4 bases at V and 3 bases at J, with 13 bases in the middle. CDR3 sequence: CSAISSGPNQPQHF. The DNA for the CDR3 is TGCAGTGCTATTTCATCGGGCCCCAATCAGCCCCAGCATTTT.

Ten or more counts support this clonotype. This chain uses TRBV10-3 with TRBJ2-3, with 7 bases lining up with TRBD1. V lost 5 bases and J lost 1; bases outside the gene matches: 3. This CDR3 has 14 amino acids. Germline assignment: CDR1 ENHRY and CDR2 SYGVKD. The CDR3 DNA reads as TGTGCCATCAGTTGGACAGGTGGCACAGATACGCAGTATTTT. The encoded protein is CAISWTGGTDTQYF.

This clonotype was detected many times. The CDR3 spells CASDSGLSSYNEQFF. The CDR3 DNA sequence: TGTGCCAGCGATAGCGGCCTGAGCTCCTACAATGAGCAGTTCTTC. The J gene is TRBJ2-1, the V gene TRBV6-2 or TRBV6-3; D may be TRBD2 (6 bases). The CDR3 contains 15 residues. Germline CDR1 MNHEY, CDR2 SVGEGT. V was pared by 8 bases and J by 0 bases, with 14 bases between.

This clonotype came up many times. The rearrangement links TRBV7-3 to TRBJ2-5, with no clear D. The CDR3 length is 16 residues. From germline, CDR1 is SGHTA and CDR2 FQGTGA. V lost 2 bases, J lost 2 bases, and 15 bases lay in between. The CDR3 loop reads CASSLFGPGVQETQYF. The DNA for the CDR3 is TGTGCCAGCAGCTTATTCGGGCCTGGGGTACAAGAGACCCAGTACTTC.

This clonotype has a count of ten or more. The genes are TRBV20-1 and TRBJ2-3; TRBD2 agrees at 8 bases. Germline loops: CDR1 DFQATT, CDR2 SNEGSKA (reference sequence). The trim removed 5 bases at V and 1 base at J, leaving 5 bases unmatched. The CDR3 covers 14 residues. CDR3 bases: TGCAGTGCTGAAGCGGGAGTGGGCACAGATACGCAGTATTTT. As protein: CSAEAGVGTDTQYF.

This clonotype was detected ten times or more. The chain carries TRBV20-1 and TRBJ2-7; 9 positions agree with TRBD1. The J segment lost 2 bases and the V segment lost 1 base, leaving 0 bases of the junction unmatched. CDR1 DFQATT and CDR2 SNEGSKA come from the germline V gene (reference sequence). The CDR3 length is 13 residues. The CDR3 DNA sequence: TGCAGTGCTAGAGGACAGGGGGCCTACGAGCAGTACTTC. As protein: CSARGQGAYEQYF.